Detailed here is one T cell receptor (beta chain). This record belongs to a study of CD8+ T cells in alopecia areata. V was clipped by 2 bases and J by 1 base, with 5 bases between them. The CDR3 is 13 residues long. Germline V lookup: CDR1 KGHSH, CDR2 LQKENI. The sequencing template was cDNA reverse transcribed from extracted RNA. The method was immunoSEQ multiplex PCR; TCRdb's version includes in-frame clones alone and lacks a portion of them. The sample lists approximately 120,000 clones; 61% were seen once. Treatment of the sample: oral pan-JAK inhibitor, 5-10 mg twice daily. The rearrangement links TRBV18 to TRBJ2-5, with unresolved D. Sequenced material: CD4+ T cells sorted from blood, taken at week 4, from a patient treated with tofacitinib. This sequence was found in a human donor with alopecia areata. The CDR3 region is CASSPSTQETQYF. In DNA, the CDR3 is TGTGCCAGCTCACCATCCACCCAAGAGACCCAGTACTTC.